Listed here are 21 T cell receptor beta chains from one sample, sequenced in a study of blood T cell repertoires in COVID-19. Using immunoSEQ multiplex PCR, the repertoire was profiled, and TCRdb retains in-frame clones only, with some absent. The sample contains about 200,000 clones, approximately 84% of which appear only once. Sequencing used peripheral blood. The receptor set was obtained from a human donor with acute or convalescent COVID-19. The donor label of this sample is uncertain.

The rearrangement uses TRBV7-9 and TRBJ1-3, with D uncertain. Germline V gene sequence: CDR1 SEHNR, CDR2 FQNEAQ (reference sequence). The CDR3 spans 13 residues. The ends were cut back, 7 bases at V and 3 bases at J, with 10 bases in the middle. The DNA for the CDR3 is TGTGCCAGCATATCCCTTCTTGGAAACACCATATATTTT. This sequence encodes CASISLLGNTIYF.

The gene calls are TRBV13 and TRBJ2-5; 8 bases fit TRBD1. The CDR3 length is 15 residues. J was trimmed by 0 bases and V by 5 bases; bases with no gene match: 5. Germline CDR1 PRHDT, CDR2 FYEKMQ (reference sequence). Here the CDR3 DNA reads TGTGCCAGCAGCCGGAGACAGGGGTACCAAGAGACCCAGTACTTC. This translates into CASSRRQGYQETQYF.

In nucleotides, the CDR3 is TGTGCCAGCAGTGAAGGGCGCCGGGGGTGGGTCACTGAAGCTTTCTTT. Encoded protein: CASSEGRRGWVTEAFF. J is TRBJ1-1 and V is TRBV2; maybe TRBD1 (5 bases). CDR1 and CDR2 (germline): SNHLY, FYNNEI. V lost 1 base and J lost 4, with 16 bases in between. This CDR3 contains 16 residues.

The chain joins TRBV30 to TRBJ1-1; unclear D gene. V lost 3 bases and J 4 bases, leaving 15 bases between the germline ends. The CDR3 consists of 14 residues. Germline CDR1 GTSNPN, CDR2 SVGIG (reference sequence). The CDR3, as DNA: TGTGCCTGGAGAGTAGCCCCCCTCGGCACTGAAGCTTTCTTT. This translates into CAWRVAPLGTEAFF. The full variable domain, in which reference TRBV30 and TRBJ1-1 provide the parts outside the CDR3, is SQTIHQWPATLVQPVGSPLSLECTVEGTSNPNLYWYRQAAGRGLQLLFYSVGIGQISSEVPQNLSASRPQDRQFILSSKKLLLSDSGFYLCAWRVAPLGTEAFFGQGTRLTVV.

In its sample, this clone was seen once. The gene calls are TRBV20-1 and TRBJ2-7; 11 bases agree with TRBD2. Germline V lookup: CDR1 DFQATT, CDR2 SNEGSKA (reference sequence). CDR3 size: 18 residues. The trim removed 3 bases at V and 4 bases at J, leaving 17 bases unmatched. CDR3 region: CSASPGLAVPITKYEQYF. DNA of the CDR3: TGCAGTGCTAGTCCGGGACTAGCGGTTCCCATTACCAAATACGAGCAGTACTTC.

As for this clone: The same CDR3 arises from other DNA sequences in this sample as well. This chain joins TRBV15 and TRBJ1-5; tentative D call: TRBD1 (6 bases). V was cut by 3 bases and J by 0 bases, with 12 bases left in between. Per the germline V gene, CDR1 is LNHNV and CDR2 is YYDKDF (reference sequence). The CDR3 covers 16 residues. This CDR3 reads CATSRENRVSNQPQHF. The CDR3 DNA follows: TGTGCCACCAGCAGGGAGAACAGGGTTAGCAATCAGCCCCAGCATTTT.

The V and J genes are TRBV6-4 and TRBJ1-2; 7 nucleotides align to TRBD1. The CDR3 has 15 residues. CDR1 is MRHNA and CDR2 is SNTAGT in the germline V gene. The junction had 11 bases not matched to a gene; V was cut back by 8 bases and J by 2 bases. The CDR3 reads CASQEEQGVNYGYTF. CDR3 coding DNA: TGTGCCAGCCAGGAGGAGCAGGGGGTCAACTATGGCTACACCTTC.

The gene calls are TRBV5-1 and TRBJ2-7; tentative D call: TRBD1 (6 bases). The CDR3 runs 15 residues. V lost 2 bases, J lost 1 base, and 13 bases lay in between. CDR1 is SGHRS and CDR2 is YFSETQ in the germline V gene. CDR3 sequence (DNA): TGCGCCAGCAGCTTAGGGACACAAACTTCCTACGAGCAGTACTTC. Translation: CASSLGTQTSYEQYF.

The CDR3 spells CATSDFSKGAGANVLTF. The CDR3 coding sequence is TGTGCCACCAGTGATTTTTCCAAGGGGGCAGGGGCCAACGTCCTGACTTTC. V and J are TRBV24-1 and TRBJ2-6; 7 bases align to TRBD1. The CDR3 extends over 17 amino acids. Per germline, CDR1 KGHDR and CDR2 SFDVKD. With V trimmed by 1 base and J by 4 bases, 6 bases remained unmatched.

As to this clone: Compared with germline, one end of the junction differs, possibly owing to a read error. The J gene is TRBJ1-6, the V gene TRBV11-2; D unresolved. Germline-derived CDR1 and CDR2 are SGHAT and FQNNGV. The CDR3 is 12 amino acids. Here the CDR3 reads CASSLGGPEEDF. The CDR3 DNA is TGTGCCAGCAGCTTAGGTGGTCCGGAGGAAGACTTT.

This rearrangement joins TRBV19 to TRBJ2-3; TRBD1 agrees at 10 bases. Germline lookup yields CDR1 LNHDA and CDR2 SQIVND (reference sequence). J was trimmed by 0 bases and V by 5 bases; bases with no gene match: 5. The CDR3 runs to 16 residues. CDR3 loop: CASSARQGASTDTQYF. The CDR3 bases are TGTGCCAGTAGTGCGAGACAGGGGGCGAGCACAGATACGCAGTATTTT. Supplemented by reference TRBV19 and TRBJ2-3, the full variable domain reads DGGITQSPKYLFRKEGQNVTLSCEQNLNHDAMYWYRQDPGQGLRLIYYSQIVNDFQKGDIAEGYSVSREKKESFPLTVTSAQKNPTAFYLCASSARQGASTDTQYFGPGTRLTVL.

V and J are TRBV27 and TRBJ2-7, with 10 positions matching TRBD2. Germline lookup yields CDR1 MNHEY and CDR2 SMNVEV (reference sequence). The ends lost 2 bases at V and 4 bases at J; junction bases unmatched: 8. The CDR3 has 16 amino acids. The CDR3 region has the DNA TGTGCCAGCAGTTTAGGCTCTAGCGGGAGTTTTTACGAGCAGTACTTC. Translated: CASSLGSSGSFYEQYF.

The chain has TRBV18 and TRBJ2-2, with D perhaps matching TRBD1 (5 bases). Deletions cut 4 bases from V and 2 bases from J, with 8 bases between. Germline V gene lookup returns CDR1 KGHSH and CDR2 LQKENI. This CDR3 contains 14 residues. The CDR3 DNA sequence: TGTGCCAGCTCACAGCAGGGTAACACCGGGGAGCTGTTTTTT. The encoded protein is CASSQQGNTGELFF.

The chain has TRBV5-1 and TRBJ1-3; the match to TRBD1 covers 7 bases. CDR1 SGHRS and CDR2 YFSETQ come from the germline V gene. The CDR3 extends over 15 amino acids. With 4 bases clipped from V and 0 bases from J, the junction kept 4 bases outside the gene matches. CDR3 region: CASSMGQLSGNTIYF. The CDR3 coding sequence is TGCGCCAGCAGCATGGGACAGCTCTCTGGAAACACCATATATTTT.

The rearrangement uses TRBV27 and TRBJ1-4; D gene ambiguous. There are 15 residues in the CDR3. Germline CDR1 is MNHEY and CDR2 is SMNVEV (reference sequence). Trimming shortened V by 2 bases and J by 8 bases, and 15 bases separated the two germline ends. Here the CDR3 DNA reads TGTGCCAGCAGTTTAAGGGAGCCGTCGGGGGAAAAACTGTTTTTT. This sequence encodes CASSLREPSGEKLFF.

The rearrangement uses TRBV18 and TRBJ2-1; possible D gene TRBD1, 7 bases. Trimming shortened V by 0 bases and J by 6 bases, and 15 bases separated the two germline ends. CDR3 size: 16 residues. Germline V gives CDR1 KGHSH, CDR2 LQKENI. The DNA for the CDR3 is TGTGCCAGCTCACCACCGGAGGGGGCAACGGTCAATGAGCAGTTCTTC. Translation: CASSPPEGATVNEQFF.

The gene calls are TRBV5-6 and TRBJ2-7; 11 positions agree with TRBD2. Germline V gives CDR1 SGHDT, CDR2 YYEEEE. The CDR3 consists of 17 residues. J was trimmed by 2 bases and V by 4 bases; bases with no gene match: 11. CDR3 nucleotide sequence: TGTGCCAGCAGCCACCGGGCGCGACTAGCGGGAACCTACGAGCAGTACTTC. It translates to CASSHRARLAGTYEQYF. The full variable domain, its missing parts supplied by reference TRBV5-6 and TRBJ2-7, is DAGVTQSPTHLIKTRGQQVTLRCSPKSGHDTVSWYQQALGQGPQFIFQYYEEEERQRGNFPDRFSGHQFPNYSSELNVNALLLGDSALYLCASSHRARLAGTYEQYFGPGTRLTVT.

The chain has TRBV20-1 and TRBJ2-3; 13 positions match TRBD2. Germline V gives CDR1 DFQATT, CDR2 SNEGSKA (reference sequence). This CDR3 comprises 19 residues. V trimming: 3 bases; J trimming: 2 bases; junction bases outside the gene matches: 14. The CDR3 reads CSASGQNTGTSGVTDTQYF. CDR3 in DNA: TGCAGTGCTAGTGGTCAGAACACTGGGACTAGCGGGGTCACAGATACGCAGTATTTT.

The genes are TRBV2 and TRBJ1-2; D may be TRBD1 (5 bases). V lost 4 bases and J lost 2, with 11 bases in between. The CDR3 covers 14 residues. From germline, CDR1 is SNHLY and CDR2 FYNNEI. This CDR3 reads CASSVGRENYGYTF. The CDR3, as DNA: TGTGCCAGCAGTGTGGGACGGGAGAACTATGGCTACACCTTC.

V and J are TRBV18 and TRBJ1-2, with D maybe TRBD1 (6 bases). V lost 5 bases and J lost 8, with 9 bases in between. Germline V gene data show CDR1 as KGHSH and CDR2 as LQKENI. The CDR3 extends over 11 amino acids. In DNA form, the CDR3 reads TGTGCCAGCTCATCCCAGGGGGGCTACACCTTC. Protein sequence: CASSSQGGYTF.

This chain links TRBV5-1 with TRBJ2-7, with 15 positions matching TRBD2. Germline lookup yields CDR1 SGHRS and CDR2 YFSETQ. The CDR3 has 17 residues. J was trimmed by 9 bases and V by 0 bases; bases with no gene match: 10. The CDR3 region has the DNA TGCGCCAGCAGCTTGGTCGGACTAGCGGGAGGGCCTGGTTCGCAGTACTTC. It translates to CASSLVGLAGGPGSQYF.